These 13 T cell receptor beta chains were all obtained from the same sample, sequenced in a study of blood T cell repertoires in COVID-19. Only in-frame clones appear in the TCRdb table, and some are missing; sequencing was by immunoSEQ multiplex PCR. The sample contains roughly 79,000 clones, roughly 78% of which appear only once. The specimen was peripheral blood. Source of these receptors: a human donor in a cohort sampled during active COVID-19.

The CDR3 DNA reads TGTGCCAGCAGCCCTCCCAGGGTTGGTGGGGCCAACGTCCTGACTTTC. Translated: CASSPPRVGGANVLTF. V and J are TRBV9 and TRBJ2-6; maybe TRBD1 (5 bases). V was clipped by 4 bases and J by 3 bases, with 14 bases between them. CDR3 length: 16 residues. Germline loops: CDR1 SGDLS, CDR2 YYNGEE.

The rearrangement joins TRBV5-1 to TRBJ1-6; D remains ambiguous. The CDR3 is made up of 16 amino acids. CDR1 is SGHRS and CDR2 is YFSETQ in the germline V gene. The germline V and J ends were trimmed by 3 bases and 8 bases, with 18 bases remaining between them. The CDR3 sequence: CASSYEVSAPYSPLHF. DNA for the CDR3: TGCGCCAGCAGCTATGAGGTTTCGGCGCCCTATTCACCCCTCCACTTT.

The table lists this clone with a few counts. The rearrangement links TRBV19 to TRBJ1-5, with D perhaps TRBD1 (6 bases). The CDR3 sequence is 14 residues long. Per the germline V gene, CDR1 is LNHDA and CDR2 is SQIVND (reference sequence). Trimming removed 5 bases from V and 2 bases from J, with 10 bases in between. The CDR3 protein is CASSPGDRNQPQHF. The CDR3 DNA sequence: TGTGCCAGTAGTCCAGGGGACCGCAATCAGCCCCAGCATTTT.

This CDR3 is CASSSYRGSNYGYTF. The DNA of the CDR3 is TGTGCCAGCAGTTCCTACCGGGGGTCTAACTATGGCTACACCTTC. J is TRBJ1-2 and V is TRBV6-5; D might be TRBD1 (5 bases). Germline V gene sequence: CDR1 MNHEY, CDR2 SVGAGI. V lost 4 bases and J 0 bases, leaving 12 bases between the germline ends. The CDR3 is 15 amino acids.

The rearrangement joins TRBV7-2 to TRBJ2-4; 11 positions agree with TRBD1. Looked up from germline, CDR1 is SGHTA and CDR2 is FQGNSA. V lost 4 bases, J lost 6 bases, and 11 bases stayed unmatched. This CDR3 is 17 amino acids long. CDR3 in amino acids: CASSSHPGTGGVNIQYF. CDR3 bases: TGTGCCAGCAGCTCCCATCCCGGGACAGGGGGTGTAAACATTCAGTACTTC.

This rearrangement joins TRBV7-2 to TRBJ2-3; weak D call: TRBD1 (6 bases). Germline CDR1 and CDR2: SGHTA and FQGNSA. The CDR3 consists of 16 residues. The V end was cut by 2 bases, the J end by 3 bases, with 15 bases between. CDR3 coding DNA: TGTGCCAGCAGCTTAAGGGGGAGCACTGTAACAGATACGCAGTATTTT. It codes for CASSLRGSTVTDTQYF. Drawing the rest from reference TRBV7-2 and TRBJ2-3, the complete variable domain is GAGVSQSPSNKVTEKGKDVELRCDPISGHTALYWYRQSLGQGLEFLIYFQGNSAPDKSGLPSDRFSAERTGGSVSTLTIQRTQQEDSAVYLCASSLRGSTVTDTQYFGPGTRLTVL.

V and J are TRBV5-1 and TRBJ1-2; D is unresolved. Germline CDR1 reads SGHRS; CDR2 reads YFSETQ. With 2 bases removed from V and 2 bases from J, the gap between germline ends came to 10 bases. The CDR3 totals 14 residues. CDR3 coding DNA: TGCGCCAGCAGCTTCCCTGGAGGGAACTATGGCTACACCTTC. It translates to CASSFPGGNYGYTF.

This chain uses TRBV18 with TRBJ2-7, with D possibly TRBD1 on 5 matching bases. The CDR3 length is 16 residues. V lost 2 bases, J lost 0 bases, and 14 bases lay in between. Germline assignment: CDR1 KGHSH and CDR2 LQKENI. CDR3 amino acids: CASSPDSPALSYEQYF. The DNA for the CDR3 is TGTGCCAGCTCACCAGACAGCCCGGCCCTCTCCTACGAGCAGTACTTC.

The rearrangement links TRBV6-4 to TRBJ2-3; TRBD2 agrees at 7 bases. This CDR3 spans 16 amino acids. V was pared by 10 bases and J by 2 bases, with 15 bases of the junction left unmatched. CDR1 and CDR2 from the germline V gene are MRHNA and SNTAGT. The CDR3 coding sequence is TGTGCCACTCGGCGGGGGTCGCTAGACTACACAGATACGCAGTATTTT. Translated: CATRRGSLDYTDTQYF.

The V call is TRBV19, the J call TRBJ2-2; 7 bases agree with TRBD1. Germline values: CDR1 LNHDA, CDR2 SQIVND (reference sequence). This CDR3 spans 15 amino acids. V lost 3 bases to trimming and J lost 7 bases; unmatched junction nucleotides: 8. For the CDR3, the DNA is TGTGCCAGTAGTATGGCACAGGGGCGGGTCGGGGAGCTGTTTTTT. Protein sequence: CASSMAQGRVGELFF.

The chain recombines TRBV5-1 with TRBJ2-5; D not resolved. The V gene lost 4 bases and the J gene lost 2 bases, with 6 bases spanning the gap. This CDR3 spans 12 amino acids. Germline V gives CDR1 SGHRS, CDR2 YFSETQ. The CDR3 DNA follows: TGCGCCAGCAGCCCCTCTCAAGAGACCCAGTACTTC. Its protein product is CASSPSQETQYF.

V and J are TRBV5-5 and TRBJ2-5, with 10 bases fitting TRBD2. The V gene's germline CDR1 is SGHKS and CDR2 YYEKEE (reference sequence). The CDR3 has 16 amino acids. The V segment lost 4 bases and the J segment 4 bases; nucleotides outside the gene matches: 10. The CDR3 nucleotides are TGTGCCAGCAGCACTGGGGAGCGGGGGGGCGGAGAGACCCAGTACTTC. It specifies CASSTGERGGGETQYF.

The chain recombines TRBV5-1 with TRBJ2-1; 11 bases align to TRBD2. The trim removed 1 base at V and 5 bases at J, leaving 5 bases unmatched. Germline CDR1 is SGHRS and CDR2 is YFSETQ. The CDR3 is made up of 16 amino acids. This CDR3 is CASSLYGLAGNNEQFF. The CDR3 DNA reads TGCGCCAGCAGCTTGTACGGACTAGCGGGTAACAATGAGCAGTTCTTC.